The clone carrying this T cell receptor (beta chain) was seen more than once but under ten times. What it binds is unknown. Study-wide results and caveats: The TCR gene usage of tumor memory CD4+ T cells clustered together with blood and lymph node memory CD4+ cells and with lymph node naive CD4+ cells. Tumor Tregs overlapped most with tumor, then blood, naive CD4+ cells.

CD4+CD45RO+CD25- cells were isolated as memory CD4+ T cells. Germline CDR1 is MNHNS and CDR2 is SASEGT. Trimming at V came to 4 bases and at J to 7 bases, leaving 4 bases not matched to a gene. This CDR3 has 13 residues. Semi-nested PCR with Nested Universal Primer A followed constant-region reverse priming of full-length variable regions. TCRdb used MiXCR to reprocess the 5' RACE reads, holding one entry per CDR3 protein. The sample lists 25,000 to 40,000 distinct CDR3 sequences; about 24% were seen once. The TCR sequence derives from a female donor with breast cancer. V and J are TRBV6-1 and TRBJ1-5; TRBD1 matches 7 bases. What was sequenced was memory CD4+ T cells sorted from blood. The subset here: memory CD4+ T cells, CD4+CD45RO+CD25-. CDR3 DNA sequence: TGTGCCAGCAGTGGCTCAGGGGGACAGCCCCAGCATTTT. It encodes CASSGSGGQPQHF.